The rows below give T cell receptor beta chains drawn from one sample of a study of control samples from healthy donors and cancer patients. Data came from immunoSEQ multiplex PCR; TCRdb stores just in-frame clones and leaves some out. The sample yields approximately 69,000 clones, roughly nine tenths seen once. Input material: PBMCs. These TCRs come from a man aged 55 to 69 with colorectal cancer. Both conserved end residues are trimmed from each CDR3. Fields, in order: J gene, V gene, CDR3 length, CDR3 protein.

TRBJ2-3,TRBV7-9,15,ASSFTGGGPTGDTQY
TRBJ2-1,TRBV7-3,11,ASSSGQGNEQF
TRBJ1-5,TRBV5-5,14,ASSPEGGTSNQPQH
TRBJ2-3,TRBV7-3,13,ASSLSAGRTDTQY
TRBJ2-3,TRBV7-9,14,ASSLAGTRATDTQY
TRBJ2-5,TRBV30,13,AWSSRLAGIQTQY
TRBJ1-1,TRBV6-5,13,ASSRPRQVNTEAF
TRBJ1-6,TRBV7-2,12,ASSLVSGESPLH
TRBJ2-1,TRBV7-9,13,ASSLALAGRNEQF
TRBJ1-4,TRBV18,13,ASSKGVTTNEKLF
TRBJ2-3,TRBV3-1/TRBV3-2,15,ASSKSGPFPPTDTQY
TRBJ1-2,TRBV19,9,ASSMGYHYT